This TCR beta chain came from a study of blood T cell repertoires in COVID-19. Study-wide context: Material from acute and convalescent COVID-19 was sourced from the United States, Italy and Spain. T cells, B-cell-depleted T cells, or PBMCs provided the cDNA or gDNA that served as material.

The assay was immunoSEQ multiplex PCR, and TCRdb's table has in-frame clones only and misses some. The sample lists more than 75,000 clones, around nine tenths occurring once. Per germline, CDR1 ENHRY and CDR2 SYGVKD. Trimming removed 10 bases from V and 7 bases from J; junction bases left unmatched: 10. The CDR3 runs to 14 residues. The specimen was peripheral blood. This clonotype was sampled from a woman of 80 years or more with active COVID-19. The V and J genes are TRBV10-3 and TRBJ2-3, with 11 nucleotides matching TRBD2. CDR3: CASNELAGENTQYF. For the CDR3, the DNA is TGTGCCAGCAACGAACTAGCGGGAGAGAATACGCAGTATTTT.